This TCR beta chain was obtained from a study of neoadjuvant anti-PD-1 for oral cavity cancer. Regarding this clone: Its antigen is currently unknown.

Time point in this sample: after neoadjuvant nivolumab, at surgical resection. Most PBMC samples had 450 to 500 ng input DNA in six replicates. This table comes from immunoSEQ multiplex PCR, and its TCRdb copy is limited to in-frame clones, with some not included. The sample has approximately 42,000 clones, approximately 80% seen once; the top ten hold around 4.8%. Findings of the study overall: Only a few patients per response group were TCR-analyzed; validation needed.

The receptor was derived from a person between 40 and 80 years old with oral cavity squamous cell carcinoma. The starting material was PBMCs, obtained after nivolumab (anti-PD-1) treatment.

The CDR3 nucleotides are TGTGCCAGTAGTCCTGGACAGGGGCACTACAATGAGCAGTTCTTC. It encodes CASSPGQGHYNEQFF. This chain joins TRBV19 and TRBJ2-1; 9 bases match TRBD1. Germline assignment: CDR1 LNHDA and CDR2 SQIVND (reference sequence). The CDR3 length is 15 residues. After removal of 5 bases from V and 3 bases from J, the junction contained 5 bases not matched to a gene.